This TCR beta chain was obtained from a study of blood T cell repertoires in COVID-19 (dated by TCRdb to about 2020). Looking at the study overall: The collaborator samples originated in the United States, Italy and Spain and spanned the acute and convalescent phases of COVID-19. The material from the prospective study consisted of cDNA or gDNA derived from T cells, B-cell-depleted T cells, or PBMCs. The dataset comprised deeply sampled blood TCRbeta repertoires from subjects exposed to, actively infected with, or recovered from COVID-19. The repertoires were released in a freely available public database meant as a resource for research on the immune response to SARS-CoV-2. The samples were drawn from two sources: the first 160 participants of the ongoing ImmuneRACE study, and 950 to 1,500 subjects contributed by 6 global collaborators. The sample metadata nearly always contained a de-identified subject ID, COVID-19 status, age in years and sex. Where available, HLA class I and class II types were obtained from metadata supplied by the sample provider rather than from assay-based typing.

Broad study findings and their caveats: The amount of clinical and demographic metadata varied by source and participant and was provided uncurated.

Via the germline V gene, CDR1 is SGHTA and CDR2 FQGNSA. The CDR3 spans 13 residues, from the cysteine through the phenylalanine. Kept here is only the CDR3 DNA, which spans 39 bases and is read in frame from base 1. Cut back by 1 base and 8 bases, the V and J ends lie 9 bases apart. With regard to this clone: Its antigen is currently not known. The input lacks base qualities; no much larger clone sits a single base away.

TCRbeta CDR3 regions were amplified from genomic DNA by means of the immunoSEQ Assay, a bias-controlled multiplex PCR. Per the original workflow: Within the assay, amplification of reference gene primers was used to estimate how many nucleated cells each sample contained. Sequence reads were collapsed and filtered to measure the absolute abundance of every unique TCRbeta CDR3 rearrangement. For each sample, productive Simpson clonality was calculated as the square root of Simpson's diversity index across productive rearrangements. Held by TCRdb, this immuneACCESS table contains in-frame sequences only and omits some clones. Under half of the omission traces to an unresolved V gene where checked; the cause of the rest is unknown. That table supplies the V and J calls and clone size; D and trimming were determined from the DNA. The sample table holds over 200,000 clones, of which 84% were seen once. The top ten clones comprise approximately 6.5% of the sample.

Participants in the prospective study were enrolled through a virtual design, were aged roughly 18 to 100 years, and lived in 20 to 30 United States geographic areas. In the prospective study, participants were assigned to cohorts based on the clinical history participants reported in a screening survey and a study questionnaire. Recovered participants in ImmuneRACE Cohort 3 were defined by two consecutive negative NP/OP PCR tests, clearance by a healthcare professional, or resolution of symptoms. In the prospective study, whole blood, serum and a nasopharyngeal or oropharyngeal swab were collected from each participant by mobile phlebotomists. Additional blood draws and questionnaires over a 2-month period could optionally be provided by prospective study participants. Blood samples from the prospective study were shipped frozen or at room temperature prior to DNA extraction.

The source material was PBMCs or T cells enriched from blood (not recorded which). This TCR derives from a woman in her forties who had recovered from COVID-19. The V and J genes are TRBV7-2 and TRBJ2-1; no confident D gene assignment can be made. The nucleotide sequence reads TGTGCCAGCAGCTTAGTGTCGGGTGATGAGCAGTTCTTC. This is translated as CASSLVSGDEQFF.